This note documents a single T cell receptor (beta chain) sequence. Germline V gives CDR1 LNHDA, CDR2 SQIVND (reference sequence). The length of the CDR3 is 15 residues. Trimming pared 10 bases from V and 0 bases from J, leaving 15 bases between. This sample stems from a study of prognosis after radiotherapy for stage I lung cancer. Study summary: Patient ages ran from roughly 50 to 84, with a median of almost 75 years, and the group had approximately 12 men and several women.

TCR beta CDR3 amplification from genomic DNA was performed by two-round multiplex PCR. Individual primers that were specific to each TRBV and TRBJ gene served in first-round PCR. There were universal primers used in the second PCR round. TCRdb ran MiXCR on the multiplex PCR reads and lists one entry per CDR3 protein. In the table there are tens of thousands of distinct CDR3 sequences, just over 40% of which are singletons. The source is a donor of 50 years or more with non-small cell lung cancer. The material sequenced was PBMCs, taken before or after stereotactic body radiation therapy (not recorded which). This chain links TRBV19 with TRBJ2-2; a weak D match, TRBD1 (5 bases). CDR3 coding DNA: TGTGCCACCCAGGGTAGGGGCGCGAACACCGGGGAGCTGTTTTTT. Translated: CATQGRGANTGELFF.